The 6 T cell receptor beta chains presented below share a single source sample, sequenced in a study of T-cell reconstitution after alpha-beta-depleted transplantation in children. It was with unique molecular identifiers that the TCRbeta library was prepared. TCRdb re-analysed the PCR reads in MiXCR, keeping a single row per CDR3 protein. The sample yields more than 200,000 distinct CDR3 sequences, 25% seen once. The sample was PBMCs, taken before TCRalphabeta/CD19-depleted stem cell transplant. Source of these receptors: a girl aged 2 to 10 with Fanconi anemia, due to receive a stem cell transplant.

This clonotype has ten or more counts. The CDR3, as DNA: TGCAGCGTTGAAGGAGCACCCTTAGGAAGACGCTTCTACAATGAGCAGTTCTTC. As protein: CSVEGAPLGRRFYNEQFF. This chain joins TRBV29-1 and TRBJ2-1, with D unclear. V was cut by 1 base and J by 3 bases, with 22 bases left in between. This CDR3 has 18 amino acids. The V gene's germline CDR1 is SQVTM and CDR2 ANQGSEA.

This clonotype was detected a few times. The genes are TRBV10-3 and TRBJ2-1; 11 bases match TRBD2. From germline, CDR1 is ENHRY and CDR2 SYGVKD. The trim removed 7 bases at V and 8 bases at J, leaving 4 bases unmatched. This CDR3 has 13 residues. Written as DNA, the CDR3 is TGTGCCATCAACGGGACTAGCGGCTATGAGCAGTTCTTC. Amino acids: CAINGTSGYEQFF.

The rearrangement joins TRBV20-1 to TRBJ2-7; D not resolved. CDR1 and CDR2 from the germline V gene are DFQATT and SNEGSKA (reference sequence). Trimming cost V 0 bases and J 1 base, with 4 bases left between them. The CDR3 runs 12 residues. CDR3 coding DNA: TGCAGTGCTAGAGAGGTGTCCTACGAGCAGTACTTC. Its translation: CSAREVSYEQYF.

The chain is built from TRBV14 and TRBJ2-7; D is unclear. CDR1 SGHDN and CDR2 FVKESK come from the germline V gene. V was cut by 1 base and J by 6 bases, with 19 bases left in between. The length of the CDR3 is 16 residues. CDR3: CASSQASYGALSEQYF. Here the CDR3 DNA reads TGTGCCAGCAGCCAAGCCTCGTACGGTGCTCTGAGCGAGCAGTACTTC. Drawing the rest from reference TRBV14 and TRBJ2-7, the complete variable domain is EAGVTQFPSHSVIEKGQTVTLRCDPISGHDNLYWYRRVMGKEIKFLLHFVKESKQDESGMPNNRFLAERTGGTYSTLKVQPAELEDSGVYFCASSQASYGALSEQYFGPGTRLTVT.

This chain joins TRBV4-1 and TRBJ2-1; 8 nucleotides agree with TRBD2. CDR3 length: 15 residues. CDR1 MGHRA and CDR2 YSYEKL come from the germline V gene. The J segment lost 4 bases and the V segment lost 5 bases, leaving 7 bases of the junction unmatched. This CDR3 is CASSLLAEEYNEQFF. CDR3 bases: TGCGCCAGCAGCTTACTAGCGGAAGAGTACAATGAGCAGTTCTTC.

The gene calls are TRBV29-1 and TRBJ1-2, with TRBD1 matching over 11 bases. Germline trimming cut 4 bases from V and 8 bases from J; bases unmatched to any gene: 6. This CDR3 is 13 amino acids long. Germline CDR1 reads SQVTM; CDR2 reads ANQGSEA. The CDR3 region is CSVGGTGGTGYTF. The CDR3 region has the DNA TGCAGCGTTGGTGGGACAGGGGGGACGGGCTACACCTTC.